The 21 T cell receptor beta chains presented below share a single source sample, sequenced in a study of CD8 T cells in ankylosing spondylitis. Study conclusions and caveats: A TCR beta motif of under 10 highly homologous variants seemed to mark ankylosing spondylitis blood.

TCRdb recomputed calls from the 5' RACE reads with MiXCR, one row per CDR3 protein. The repertoire consists of roughly 490,000 distinct CDR3 sequences, with about 5.4% occurring once and the leading ten covering 3.5%. For these TCRs, the target antigens are not known. Source material: blood, either unsorted or a sorted T cell fraction (not recorded which). The source of these receptors is a male donor with ankylosing spondylitis.

This clonotype has ten or more counts. The V and J genes are TRBV11-1 and TRBJ2-5; unclear D gene. The length of the CDR3 is 18 residues. Per germline, CDR1 SGHAT and CDR2 FQDESV (reference sequence). V lost 1 base, J lost 2 bases, and 20 bases lay in between. In DNA, the CDR3 is TGTGCCAGCAGCTTAGAGTCTTATTGGTCAGGCAAACAAGAGACCCAGTACTTC. This translates into CASSLESYWSGKQETQYF.

This clonotype was seen repeatedly, ten times or more. This sequence joins TRBV5-1 and TRBJ2-1; D perhaps matches TRBD1 (7 bases). Germline V CDR1 and CDR2: SGHRS, YFSETQ. The CDR3 is 15 amino acids. The germline V and J ends were trimmed by 5 bases and 6 bases, with 18 bases remaining between them. The CDR3 DNA is TGCGCCAGCAGTCGGATAGTTCAGGGGGGCAATGAGCAGTTCTTC. It is translated as CASSRIVQGGNEQFF.

This clonotype showed up many times. The gene calls are TRBV11-2 and TRBJ1-2; no reliable D call. CDR1 is SGHAT, CDR2 FQNNGV, per germline. Trimming shortened V by 1 base and J by 4 bases, and 19 bases separated the two germline ends. The length of the CDR3 is 17 residues. The CDR3 spells CASSLVPGPFSPYGYTF. The CDR3, as DNA: TGTGCCAGCAGCTTAGTCCCGGGCCCTTTCTCCCCCTATGGCTACACCTTC.

This clonotype was counted at least ten times. The chain combines TRBV20-1 with TRBJ2-1; perhaps TRBD2 as D (6 bases). Germline loops: CDR1 DFQATT, CDR2 SNEGSKA (reference sequence). The CDR3 extends over 16 amino acids. V lost 4 bases to trimming and J lost 2 bases, with 18 bases between them. The CDR3 here is CSATPLHGSPYNEQFF. The CDR3 coding sequence is TGCAGTGCTACCCCCCTTCACGGGAGTCCCTACAATGAGCAGTTCTTC.

This clonotype was recorded many times. This rearrangement joins TRBV29-1 to TRBJ2-5, with D possibly being TRBD1 (6 bases). The germline CDR1 and CDR2 sequences are SQVTM and ANQGSEA. Trimming removed 3 bases at V and 5 bases at J, with 10 bases between. The CDR3 has 12 residues. CDR3 amino acids: CSVDRGRETQYF. The CDR3 DNA sequence: TGCAGCGTTGACAGGGGAAGGGAGACCCAGTACTTC.

This clonotype was recorded many times. The genes are TRBV10-3 and TRBJ2-7, with 13 nucleotides matching TRBD2. Germline CDR1 reads ENHRY; CDR2 reads SYGVKD. The ends lost 6 bases at V and 3 bases at J; junction bases unmatched: 5. The CDR3 runs to 15 residues. In nucleotides, the CDR3 is TGTGCCATCAGCGGGACTAGCGGGATTATCTACGAGCAGTACTTC. It specifies CAISGTSGIIYEQYF.

This clonotype has a count of ten or more. The chain couples TRBV29-1 to TRBJ2-5; 10 bases are shared with TRBD2. This CDR3 region has 13 residues. From germline, CDR1 is SQVTM and CDR2 ANQGSEA. CDR3 protein: CSGSSGGGETQYF. Here the CDR3 DNA reads TGCAGTGGTTCTAGCGGGGGTGGAGAGACCCAGTACTTC.

This clonotype was observed at least ten times. The chain links TRBV7-2 to TRBJ2-4, with 7 nucleotides matching TRBD2. V was clipped by 4 bases and J by 8 bases; unmatched bases: 11. Germline CDR1 and CDR2: SGHTA and FQGNSA. CDR3 length equals 15 residues. In nucleotides, the CDR3 is TGTGCCAGCAGCTCCCCGGGACTAACCGCGCACATTCAGTACTTC. This translates into CASSSPGLTAHIQYF.

There are many counts of this clonotype. The chain carries TRBV20-1 and TRBJ1-5; TRBD1 is a possible D gene (5 bases). V lost 6 bases and J 11 bases, leaving 17 bases between the germline ends. The CDR3 runs to 12 residues. Per germline, CDR1 DFQATT and CDR2 SNEGSKA (reference sequence). CDR3 nucleotides: TGCAGTGCAAGACAGCCCGGAGGGGCCCAGCATTTT. Its translation is CSARQPGGAQHF.

This clonotype was seen ten or more times. This rearrangement joins TRBV9 to TRBJ1-2; 7 bases match TRBD1. The junction had 16 bases not matched to a gene; V was cut back by 4 bases and J by 7 bases. The germline V gene has CDR1 SGDLS and CDR2 YYNGEE. This CDR3 is built from 16 residues. The CDR3 is CASSPSQDRVGGGYTF. The DNA for the CDR3 is TGTGCCAGCAGCCCATCCCAAGACAGGGTCGGGGGTGGCTACACCTTC. Supplemented by reference TRBV9 and TRBJ1-2, the full variable domain reads DSGVTQTPKHLITATGQRVTLRCSPRSGDLSVYWYQQSLDQGLQFLIQYYNGEERAKGNILERFSAQQFPDLHSELNLSSLELGDSALYFCASSPSQDRVGGGYTFGSGTRLTVV.

The chain uses TRBV7-6 and TRBJ2-2; no clear D. The V end lost 5 bases, the J end lost 6 bases, and 16 bases lay between the germline ends. The length of the CDR3 is 15 residues. Per the germline V gene, CDR1 is SGHVS and CDR2 is FNYEAQ. The CDR3 protein is CASSAYGTQAGELFF. CDR3 sequence (DNA): TGTGCCAGCAGCGCCTACGGCACTCAGGCCGGGGAGCTGTTTTTT.

This clonotype was seen ten or more times. This sequence joins TRBV5-1 and TRBJ2-2; D is unclear. V was cut by 4 bases and J by 2 bases, with 9 bases left in between. The CDR3 has 14 residues. Germline V gene sequence: CDR1 SGHRS, CDR2 YFSETQ. The CDR3 nucleotides are TGCGCCAGCAGCGGACGGGTCAACACCGGGGAGCTGTTTTTT. Amino acids: CASSGRVNTGELFF.

The table lists this clonotype with many counts. The V and J genes are TRBV5-1 and TRBJ2-5; 7 nucleotides agree with TRBD1. The CDR3 is 18 residues long. The V segment lost 0 bases and the J segment 1 base; nucleotides outside the gene matches: 12. Germline V gene data show CDR1 as SGHRS and CDR2 as YFSETQ. CDR3 nucleotides: TGCGCCAGCAGCTTGGAGTCTTCCGGGACAGACTTCCAAGAGACCCAGTACTTC. Amino acids: CASSLESSGTDFQETQYF.

This clonotype appeared many times. The CDR3 coding sequence is TGCAGTGCCGAATCCCCCAATAATGAAAAACTGTTTTTT. It encodes CSAESPNNEKLFF. The chain links TRBV20-1 to TRBJ1-4, with no clear D. CDR3 length: 13 amino acids. The ends were cut back, 6 bases at V and 4 bases at J, with 12 bases in the middle. From germline, CDR1 is DFQATT and CDR2 SNEGSKA (reference sequence).

At least ten counts were recorded for this clonotype. The rearrangement uses TRBV4-3 and TRBJ2-5, with 8 bases that match TRBD1. The junction had 4 bases not matched to a gene; V was cut back by 0 bases and J by 7 bases. Germline-derived CDR1 and CDR2 are LGHNA and YSLEER. CDR3 length: 14 residues. CDR3 residues: CASSQESTGGTQYF. CDR3 sequence (DNA): TGCGCCAGCAGCCAAGAGAGCACAGGGGGGACCCAGTACTTC.

This clonotype has ten or more counts. This rearrangement joins TRBV20-1 to TRBJ1-2; 11 bases line up with TRBD1. The germline V gene has CDR1 DFQATT and CDR2 SNEGSKA (reference sequence). Trimming cost V 8 bases and J 8 bases; bases outside gene matches: 13. This CDR3 is 14 amino acids long. CDR3 DNA sequence: TGCAGTATTAGTCCCGGGACAGGGGGTCGGGGCTACACCTTC. Translating gives CSISPGTGGRGYTF.

This clonotype was recorded many times. The chain is built from TRBV24-1 and TRBJ1-1, with 7 bases lining up with TRBD1. CDR1 KGHDR and CDR2 SFDVKD come from the germline V gene. Germline trimming cut 5 bases from V and 3 bases from J; bases unmatched to any gene: 5. The CDR3 loop spans 14 amino acids. This CDR3 is CATSGSQGHTEAFF. Written as DNA, the CDR3 is TGTGCCACCAGTGGCTCACAGGGGCACACTGAAGCTTTCTTT.

Ten or more counts support this clonotype. The V gene is TRBV29-1, the J gene TRBJ1-1; a weak D match, TRBD1 (5 bases). Trimming cost V 4 bases and J 8 bases, with 20 bases left between them. The germline V gene encodes CDR1 SQVTM and CDR2 ANQGSEA. The CDR3 loop spans 14 amino acids. The CDR3 region is CSVGRGGVLSEAFF. Here the CDR3 DNA reads TGCAGCGTTGGTAGGGGAGGGGTGCTTTCGGAAGCTTTCTTT.

This clonotype showed up many times. This chain connects TRBV4-3 to TRBJ1-4; D not resolved. The CDR3 totals 16 residues. CDR1 and CDR2 from the germline V gene are LGHNA and YSLEER. The V gene lost 1 base and the J gene lost 0 bases, with 9 bases spanning the gap. The CDR3 is CASSQGRTSTNEKLFF. The CDR3 bases are TGCGCCAGCAGCCAAGGAAGGACCTCAACTAATGAAAAACTGTTTTTT.

This clonotype was recorded at least ten times. The genes are TRBV20-1 and TRBJ2-4; 9 bases map to TRBD2. CDR3 length: 18 residues. Germline CDR1 is DFQATT and CDR2 is SNEGSKA (reference sequence). Trimming cost V 3 bases and J 3 bases; bases outside gene matches: 15. The CDR3 here is CSASGWLAGSLGKNIQYF. CDR3 coding DNA: TGCAGTGCTAGTGGGTGGCTAGCGGGATCCCTTGGCAAAAACATTCAGTACTTC.

This clonotype was recorded many times. The CDR3 DNA follows: TGCGCCAGCAGCTTGTTCGGGGAGAACTTTGTTGAAGCTTTCTTT. Residues: CASSLFGENFVEAFF. The V and J genes are TRBV5-1 and TRBJ1-1; D unresolved. Trimming removed 1 base at V and 7 bases at J, with 17 bases between. Germline V gives CDR1 SGHRS, CDR2 YFSETQ. This CDR3 has 15 residues.